The clone carrying this TCR beta chain was counted a few times. Antigen unknown. Trimming took 5 bases from V and 2 from J, leaving 9 bases between them. This CDR3 comprises 13 residues. No donor was unhealthy or non-Caucasian. A universal primer site was added by template switching, and unique molecular identifiers were carried by the cDNA. Via MiXCR, TCRdb re-called the 5' RACE reads, giving one row per CDR3 protein. The repertoire holds 600,000 to 850,000 distinct CDR3 sequences, with 15% to 20% as singletons. The entry originates in a study of identical twins. Points from the study as a whole: Modelling approaches yielded underestimates of out-of-frame TCR alpha sharing between monozygotic twins.

The sample was also linked to a second study, of T cells expressing NK-cell markers. Per that study: In the group of eight sequenced donors, seven were HCMV-seropositive and one was seronegative.

This sequence was found in a woman aged 18-29 years in good health. Sequencing was carried out using PBMCs. This sequence joins TRBV12-3 or TRBV12-4 and TRBJ2-5, with D perhaps matching TRBD1 (5 bases). CDR3 bases: TGTGCCAGCAGTCAGAGACAGCAAGAGACCCAGTACTTC. Translation gives CASSQRQQETQYF.